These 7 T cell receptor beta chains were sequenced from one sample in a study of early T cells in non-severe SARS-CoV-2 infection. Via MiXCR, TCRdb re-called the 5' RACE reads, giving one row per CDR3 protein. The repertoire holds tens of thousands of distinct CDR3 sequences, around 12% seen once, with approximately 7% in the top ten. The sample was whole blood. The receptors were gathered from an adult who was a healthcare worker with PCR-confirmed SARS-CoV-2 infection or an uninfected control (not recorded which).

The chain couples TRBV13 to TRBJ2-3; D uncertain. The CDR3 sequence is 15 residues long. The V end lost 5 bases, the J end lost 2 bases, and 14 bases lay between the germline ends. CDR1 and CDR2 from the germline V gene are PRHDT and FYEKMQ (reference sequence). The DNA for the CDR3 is TGTGCCAGCAGCACCATCCTAGGGTACACAGATACGCAGTATTTT. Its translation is CASSTILGYTDTQYF.

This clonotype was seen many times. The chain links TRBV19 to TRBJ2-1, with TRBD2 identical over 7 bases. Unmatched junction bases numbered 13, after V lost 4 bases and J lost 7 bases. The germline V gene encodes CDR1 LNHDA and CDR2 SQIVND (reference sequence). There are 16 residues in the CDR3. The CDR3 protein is CASSRSAGVGRNEQFF. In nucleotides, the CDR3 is TGTGCCAGTAGTAGATCTGCGGGAGTAGGTAGGAATGAGCAGTTCTTC.

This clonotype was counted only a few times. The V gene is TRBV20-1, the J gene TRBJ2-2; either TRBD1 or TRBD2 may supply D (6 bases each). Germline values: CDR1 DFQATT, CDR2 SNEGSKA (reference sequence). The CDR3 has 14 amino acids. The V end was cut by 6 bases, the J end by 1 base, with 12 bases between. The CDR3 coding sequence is TGCAGTGCCCAAGGGGGGAGGAACACCGGGGAGCTGTTTTTT. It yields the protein CSAQGGRNTGELFF.

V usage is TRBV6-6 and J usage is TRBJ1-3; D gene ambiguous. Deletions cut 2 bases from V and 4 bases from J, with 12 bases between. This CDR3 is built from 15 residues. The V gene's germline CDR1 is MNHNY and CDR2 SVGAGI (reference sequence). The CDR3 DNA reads TGTGCCAGCAGTTACAAGCCTGGCCGGGGAAACACCATATATTTT. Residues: CASSYKPGRGNTIYF.

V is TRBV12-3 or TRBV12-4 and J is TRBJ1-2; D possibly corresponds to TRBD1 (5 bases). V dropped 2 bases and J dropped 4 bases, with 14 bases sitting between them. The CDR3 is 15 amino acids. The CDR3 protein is CASSLNRGASYGYTF. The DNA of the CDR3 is TGTGCCAGCAGTTTAAATCGTGGGGCCTCCTATGGCTACACCTTC.

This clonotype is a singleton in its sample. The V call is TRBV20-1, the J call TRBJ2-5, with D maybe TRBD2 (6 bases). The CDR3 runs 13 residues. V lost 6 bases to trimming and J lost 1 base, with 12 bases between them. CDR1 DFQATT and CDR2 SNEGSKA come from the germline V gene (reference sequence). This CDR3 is CSAISGSQETQYF. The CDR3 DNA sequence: TGCAGTGCCATTAGCGGAAGCCAAGAGACCCAGTACTTC.

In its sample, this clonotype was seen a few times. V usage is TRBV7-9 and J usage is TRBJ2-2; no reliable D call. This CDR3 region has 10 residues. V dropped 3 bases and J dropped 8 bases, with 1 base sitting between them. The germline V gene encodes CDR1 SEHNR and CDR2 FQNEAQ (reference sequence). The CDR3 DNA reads TGTGCCAGCAGCTTGGGGGAGCTGTTTTTT. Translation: CASSLGELFF.